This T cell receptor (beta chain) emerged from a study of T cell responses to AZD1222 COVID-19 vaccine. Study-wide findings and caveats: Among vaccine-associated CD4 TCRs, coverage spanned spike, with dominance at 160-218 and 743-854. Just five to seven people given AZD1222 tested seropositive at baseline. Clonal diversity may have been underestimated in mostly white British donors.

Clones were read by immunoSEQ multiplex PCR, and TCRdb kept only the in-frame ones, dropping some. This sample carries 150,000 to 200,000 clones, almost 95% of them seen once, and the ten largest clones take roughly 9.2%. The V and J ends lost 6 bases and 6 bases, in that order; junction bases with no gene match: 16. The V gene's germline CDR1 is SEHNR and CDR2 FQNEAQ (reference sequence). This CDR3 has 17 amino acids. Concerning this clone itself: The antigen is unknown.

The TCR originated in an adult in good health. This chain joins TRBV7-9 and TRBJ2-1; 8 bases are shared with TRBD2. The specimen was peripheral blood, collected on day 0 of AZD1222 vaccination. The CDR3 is CASRQVTGTRRVNEQFF. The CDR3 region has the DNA TGTGCCAGCAGGCAAGTGACCGGGACTAGGAGAGTCAATGAGCAGTTCTTC.